This T cell receptor (beta chain) derives from a study of T cells in tuberculosis. Study details: CD1B tetramers identified T cells specific for mycobacterial lipid GMM. This South African cohort compared adolescents with or without latent tuberculosis against adults with active tuberculosis. The study's findings and limits: Smaller alpha distances in active tuberculosis partly reflected shorter CDR3-alpha lengths.

The table came from immunoSEQ multiplex PCR; TCRdb's copy has only in-frame clones and leaves some out. The sample contains about 35,000 clones, about nine tenths of which appear only once. On this clone itself: The antigen remains unidentified.

Material for sequencing was PBMCs. This sequence was found in a donor aged 10-29 years with latent tuberculosis or without tuberculosis infection. Some clones in this sample may be carry-over from other donors' samples.

The CDR3 nucleotides read TGTGCCAGCAGCTCCTCCCCCAGGGGGCCTACCTACGAGCAGTACTTC. It translates to CASSSSPRGPTYEQYF. The rearrangement joins TRBV13 to TRBJ2-7; 8 nucleotides match TRBD1. The CDR3 is 16 amino acids. The V and J ends lost 4 bases and 2 bases, in that order; junction bases with no gene match: 10. In germline, CDR1 is PRHDT, CDR2 FYEKMQ (reference sequence).